This T cell receptor beta chain was sequenced in a study of blood T cell repertoires in COVID-19. In the study overall: The United States, Italy and Spain provided the acute and convalescent COVID-19 samples. Nucleic acid was either cDNA or gDNA, and it came from T cells, B-cell-depleted T cells, or PBMCs.

CDR1 and CDR2 from the germline V gene are LGHDT and YNNKEL (reference sequence). The CDR3 runs 16 residues. Trimming removed 4 bases from V and 5 bases from J; junction bases left unmatched: 7. Authors' data handling: Cell counts per sample came from amplifying reference gene primers. Clones were read by immunoSEQ multiplex PCR, and TCRdb kept only the in-frame ones, dropping some. V and J calls and clone size are those listed in that table; D and trimming were worked out from the DNA. The repertoire includes tens of thousands of clones, roughly 92% of them detected once, and 3% to 4.5% sits in the top ten.

This receptor was taken from a man in his sixties with acute or convalescent COVID-19. The chain links TRBV3-1 (or the pseudogene TRBV3-2) to TRBJ2-5; 13 positions match TRBD2. The sequencing sample was made of peripheral blood. The CDR3 protein is CASSLRTSGSRETQYF. The CDR3 region has the DNA TGTGCCAGCAGCCTCAGGACTAGCGGGAGCAGGGAGACCCAGTACTTC.